Below, 13 T cell receptor beta chains from the same sample are listed, as sequenced in a study of OX40 agonist ivuxolimab in advanced cancers. TCRdb's table, derived via immunoSEQ multiplex PCR, lists solely in-frame clones and lacks some. This sample has nearly 60,000 clones, with roughly four fifths found just once. This specimen consisted of CD4+ or CD8+ T cells sorted from blood, obtained in a trial of the OX40 agonist ivuxolimab. The receptors originated from an adult with an advanced solid tumor such as melanoma, head and neck, liver or kidney cancer.

Details on this clone: The junction and the germline gene differ at one end; a read error may be behind it. V usage is TRBV27 and J usage is TRBJ1-2, with D perhaps TRBD1 (5 bases). Germline CDR1 MNHEY, CDR2 SMNVEV (reference sequence). This CDR3 is built from 13 residues. CDR3: CASSVRGHYGHTF. CDR3 nucleotides: TGTGCCAGCAGTGTTAGGGGCCACTATGGCCACACCTTC.

The chain combines TRBV6-1 with TRBJ1-6; 9 bases agree with TRBD1. There are 14 residues in the CDR3. V was clipped by 7 bases and J by 8 bases; unmatched bases: 6. CDR1 and CDR2 from the germline V gene are MNHNS and SASEGT. The CDR3 nucleotides read TGTGCCAGCACCCGGGACAGGGAGGATTCACCCCTCCACTTT. Translation: CASTRDREDSPLHF.

This chain joins TRBV5-4 and TRBJ2-5; no clear D gene. The V end was cut by 5 bases, the J end by 1 base, with 9 bases between. The CDR3 contains 13 residues. The germline CDR1 and CDR2 sequences are SGHNT and YYREEE (reference sequence). The DNA of the CDR3 is TGTGCCAGCAGAAAGATAGCCCAAGAGACCCAGTACTTC. Its translation is CASRKIAQETQYF.

The chain links TRBV5-1 to TRBJ2-7, with 10 bases matching TRBD1. This CDR3 is built from 15 residues. Per the germline V gene, CDR1 is SGHRS and CDR2 is YFSETQ. V lost 4 bases and J lost 4; bases outside the gene matches: 8. The CDR3 sequence is CASSQTGGAGYEQYF. CDR3 nucleotides: TGCGCCAGCAGCCAGACAGGGGGCGCGGGGTACGAGCAGTACTTC.

The rearrangement joins TRBV2 to TRBJ2-7; D might be TRBD2 (5 bases). CDR1 SNHLY and CDR2 FYNNEI come from the germline V gene. V was trimmed by 3 bases and J by 0 bases, leaving 9 bases between them. The CDR3 consists of 14 residues. For the CDR3, the DNA is TGTGCCAGCAGTGAGTCTAGCAGCTCCTACGAGCAGTACTTC. Its protein is CASSESSSSYEQYF.

In DNA form, the CDR3 reads TGCGCCAGCAGCTCCGGCACCGCGGGGGGCCTCTCTCCGTACGAGCAGTACTTC. As protein: CASSSGTAGGLSPYEQYF. This rearrangement joins TRBV5-1 to TRBJ2-7, with TRBD2 matching over 8 bases. The V gene end was trimmed by 3 bases and the J gene end by 4 bases; junction bases not matched to a gene: 18. This CDR3 is 18 amino acids long. CDR1 is SGHRS, CDR2 YFSETQ, per germline.

This clone was counted between two and nine times. The chain is built from TRBV4-1 and TRBJ2-5; D is possibly TRBD1 (6 bases). This CDR3 is built from 17 residues. The germline gives CDR1 MGHRA, CDR2 YSYEKL. The germline V and J ends were trimmed by 0 bases and 5 bases, with 19 bases remaining between them. The CDR3 bases are TGCGCCAGCAGCCAAGATGGTCTTGCAGGGGCCCGGGAGACCCAGTACTTC. It yields the protein CASSQDGLAGARETQYF.

Remarks on this clone: A read error may produce the germline difference seen at one junction end. Other DNA sequences in the same sample also yield this CDR3. This chain connects TRBV18 to TRBJ1-2, with D maybe TRBD1 (6 bases). The CDR3 length is 15 residues. Per the germline V gene, CDR1 is KGHSH and CDR2 is LQKENI. CDR3 amino acids: CASSPQGLANYGYTF. CDR3 bases: TGTGCCAGCTCACCCCAGGGGTTGGCTAACTACGGCTACACCTTC.

The CDR3 nucleotides read TGTGCCAGCAGTCAGGACAGTACGATTAACTATGGCTACACCTTC. It yields the protein CASSQDSTINYGYTF. The chain carries TRBV2 and TRBJ1-2, with a tentative D call TRBD1 (6 bases). Germline V CDR1 and CDR2: SNHLY, FYNNEI. This CDR3 region has 15 residues. V was clipped by 5 bases and J by 1 base, with 14 bases between them.

The chain combines TRBV28 with TRBJ1-1; D is ambiguous. This CDR3 region has 16 residues. Germline V CDR1 and CDR2: MDHEN, SYDVKM. With 3 bases removed from V and 0 bases from J, the gap between germline ends came to 14 bases. Written as DNA, the CDR3 is TGTGCCAGCAGTTTTCTCTCGAGGAGGCTGAACACTGAAGCTTTCTTT. This encodes CASSFLSRRLNTEAFF.

The CDR3, as DNA: TGTGCCAGTAGTATCGCAGGGCCCTACGAGCAGTACTTC. It yields the protein CASSIAGPYEQYF. The chain carries TRBV19 and TRBJ2-7; perhaps TRBD1 as D (5 bases). Germline-derived CDR1 and CDR2 are LNHDA and SQIVND (reference sequence). The V gene lost 3 bases and the J gene lost 2 bases, with 8 bases spanning the gap. There are 13 residues in the CDR3. Based on the CDR3 plus reference TRBV19 and TRBJ2-7, the full variable domain is DGGITQSPKYLFRKEGQNVTLSCEQNLNHDAMYWYRQDPGQGLRLIYYSQIVNDFQKGDIAEGYSVSREKKESFPLTVTSAQKNPTAFYLCASSIAGPYEQYFGPGTRLTVT.

As DNA, the CDR3 is TGTGCCAGCAGTTTTACAGGGAGGCAAAACACCGGGGAGCTGTTTTTT. Amino acids: CASSFTGRQNTGELFF. V gene TRBV2 combines with J gene TRBJ2-2; D is tentatively TRBD1 or TRBD2 (6 bases each). Deletions cut 5 bases from V and 2 bases from J, with 15 bases between. This CDR3 region has 16 residues. Germline-derived CDR1 and CDR2 are SNHLY and FYNNEI.

This clone occurred once. The CDR3 region is CASSSTGDGYTF. The CDR3 nucleotides are TGTGCCAGCAGTTCTACAGGGGATGGCTACACCTTC. J is TRBJ1-2 and V is TRBV6-5, with 7 bases fitting TRBD1. The CDR3 spans 12 residues. The V gene's germline CDR1 is MNHEY and CDR2 SVGAGI. With 4 bases clipped from V and 6 bases from J, the junction kept 2 bases outside the gene matches.